Each of the 5 T cell receptor beta chains below was sequenced from the same sample in a study of CD8+ T cells in alopecia areata. Treatment of the sample: oral pan-JAK inhibitor, 5-10 mg twice daily. Reverse transcribed after extraction, RNA yielded cDNA as the sequencing template. Profiling relied on immunoSEQ multiplex PCR, and the TCRdb table lists in-frame clones only, not all of them. The sample comprises about 210,000 clones, just over 65% of which are singletons, and roughly 1.2% rests with the top ten. Material: CD4+ T cells sorted from blood, obtained at week 44, from a patient treated with tofacitinib. The source of these receptors is a human donor with alopecia areata.

This clone was seen a handful of times. This chain connects TRBV2 to TRBJ1-1, with TRBD1 as a possible D gene (6 bases). The CDR3 runs 13 residues. V gave up 9 bases and J gave up 3 bases, with 14 bases separating them. CDR1 is SNHLY and CDR2 is FYNNEI in the germline V gene. CDR3 coding DNA: TGTGCCAGAAGCGGGACAACCGACACTGAAGCTTTCTTT. It specifies CARSGTTDTEAFF. The whole variable domain, remainder taken from reference TRBV2 and TRBJ1-1, is EPEVTQTPSHQVTQMGQEVILRCVPISNHLYFYWYRQILGQKVEFLVSFYNNEISEKSEIFDDQFSVERPDGSNFTLKIRSTKLEDSAMYFCARSGTTDTEAFFGQGTRLTVV.

The rearrangement uses TRBV2 and TRBJ1-4; no definite D call. Germline lookup yields CDR1 SNHLY and CDR2 FYNNEI. The CDR3 consists of 15 residues. Trimming removed 4 bases at V and 4 bases at J, with 13 bases between. Here the CDR3 reads CASSATGRSNEKLFF. In DNA form, the CDR3 reads TGTGCCAGCAGTGCGACCGGGAGGAGTAATGAAAAACTGTTTTTT.

Only a few counts were recorded for this clone. The rearrangement uses TRBV25-1 and TRBJ1-2, with no clear D. Trimming stripped 4 bases from V and 4 bases from J, with 7 bases between. Germline values: CDR1 MGHDK, CDR2 SYGVNS. The CDR3 covers 12 residues. CDR3 bases: TGTGCCAGCAGTGGGGGAACCTATGGCTACACCTTC. Amino acids: CASSGGTYGYTF.

V gene TRBV29-1 combines with J gene TRBJ1-4; TRBD1 aligns across 12 bases. The CDR3 runs to 12 residues. Germline V gives CDR1 SQVTM, CDR2 ANQGSEA. Losses at the gene ends were 7 bases for V and 10 bases for J; bases not matched to a gene: 4. In DNA form, the CDR3 reads TGCAGCGGTGGGACAGGGGGCGGAAAACTGTTTTTT. It yields the protein CSGGTGGGKLFF.

The chain links TRBV2 to TRBJ1-5; a possible D gene is TRBD1 (6 bases). Trimming cost V 8 bases and J 4 bases, with 15 bases left between them. The CDR3 loop spans 14 amino acids. CDR1 SNHLY and CDR2 FYNNEI come from the germline V gene. CDR3: CASEEQGGNQPQHF. CDR3 DNA: TGTGCCAGCGAAGAACAGGGAGGTAATCAGCCCCAGCATTTT.